These T cell receptor beta chains were read from a single sample in a study of cytomegalovirus exposure and HLA in healthy donors. Data came from immunoSEQ multiplex PCR; TCRdb stores just in-frame clones and leaves some out. Here the sample spans 56,000 or so clones, 90% to 95% being singletons. Sequencing input: PBMCs. The receptors were gathered from a young man in good health and CMV-seronegative. Each CDR3 is given with its conserved first and last residue. The D gene is left open where the match is weak. A clone size is listed for some rows: how often the clone was seen (once, few, many), or a class if it is expanded.

j_call	v_call	d_call	clone_size	cdr3_nt	cdr3_aa
TRBJ1-2	TRBV11-2	TRBD1	once	TGTGCCAGCAGCGACAGGGGCCTTAACTATGGCTACACCTTC	CASSDRGLNYGYTF
TRBJ1-4	TRBV4-1	NA	few	TGCGCCAGCAGCCCCAAACCTACGGACAGTCGGGGAGAAAAACTGTTTTTT	CASSPKPTDSRGEKLFF
TRBJ2-1	TRBV28	TRBD2	NA	TGTGCCAGCAGCCCGCTAGCGGGGCCCAGTTACAATGAGCAGTTCTTC	CASSPLAGPSYNEQFF
TRBJ2-1	TRBV6-1	NA	NA	TGTGCCAGCAGTGTTGACTTAGTGAGCAATGAGCAGTTCTTC	CASSVDLVSNEQFF
TRBJ2-1	TRBV5-6	TRBD2	NA	TGTGCCAGCAGCGGGGAGCCGGGACTAGGGCACAATGAGCAGTTCTTC	CASSGEPGLGHNEQFF
TRBJ2-7	TRBV19	NA	NA	TGTGCCAGCTCATGGACTGTCTCCTACGAGCAGTACTTC	CASSWTVSYEQYF
TRBJ2-3	TRBV20-1	NA	NA	TGCAGTGCCACTCTAGAGGATACGCAGTATTTT	CSATLEDTQYF
TRBJ2-2	TRBV2	TRBD2	NA	TGTGCCAGCATGACTAGCGGGAATGCCGGGGAGCTGTTTTTT	CASMTSGNAGELFF
TRBJ2-1	TRBV6-4	NA	NA	TGTGCCAGCAGTGAGAGTGGCAATGAGCAGTTCTTC	CASSESGNEQFF
TRBJ1-4	TRBV4-2	TRBD1	NA	TGTGCCAGCAGCCAAGATGCCCTGACAGGGACTAATGAAAAACTGTTTTTT	CASSQDALTGTNEKLFF
TRBJ2-7	TRBV6-5	TRBD2	NA	TGTGCCAGCAGGAGAAGCGCGGGAGAGGGATACGAGCAGTACTTC	CASRRSAGEGYEQYF
TRBJ2-3	TRBV11-2	NA	NA	TGTGCCAGCAGCTTAATAGGCGGGATCACAGATACGCAGTATTTT	CASSLIGGITDTQYF
TRBJ1-5	TRBV11-2	NA	NA	TGTGCCAGCAGCGCAGGGACACACCAGCATTTT	CASSAGTHQHF
TRBJ2-3	TRBV4-3	TRBD2	NA	TGCGCCAGCAGCCAAGGGCTCACCGGGACTAGCGGGCCGGATACGCAGTATTTT	CASSQGLTGTSGPDTQYF
TRBJ2-1	TRBV28	TRBD2	NA	TGTGCCAGCAGTTTGATGTCCGGGACTAGCGGACACAATGAGCAGTTCTTC	CASSLMSGTSGHNEQFF
TRBJ1-1	TRBV4-2	NA	NA	TGTGCCAGCAGCCAAGAACAGTTGAGCACTGAAGCTTTCTTT	CASSQEQLSTEAFF
TRBJ2-2	TRBV6-4	NA	NA	TGTGCCAGCAGTGTATCTCCGAACACCGGGGAGCTGTTTTTT	CASSVSPNTGELFF
TRBJ2-7	TRBV4-3	TRBD2	NA	TGCGCCAGCAGCCCGGCCGGGGGGGGCTACGAGCAGTACTTC	CASSPAGGGYEQYF
TRBJ2-1	TRBV5-6	NA	NA	TGTGCCAGCAACCTGGCCAGGTTCGTCCGAAATGAGCAGTTCTTC	CASNLARFVRNEQFF
TRBJ1-2	TRBV19	NA	NA	TGTGCCAGTGACCCGGGGGAGAGAAGAAACTATGGCTACACCTTC	CASDPGERRNYGYTF
TRBJ1-5	TRBV6-5	TRBD1	NA	TGTGCCAGCAGCAACTCCGGACAGGGCTCTCAGCCCCAGCATTTT	CASSNSGQGSQPQHF
TRBJ2-3	TRBV29-1	TRBD1	NA	TGCAGCGTTAAAAGGGGGCAAGGTCCAGATACGCAGTATTTT	CSVKRGQGPDTQYF
TRBJ2-2	TRBV19	NA	once	TGTGCCAGTAGTATCAGGGATGGATTCGGGGAGCTGTTTTTT	CASSIRDGFGELFF
TRBJ2-1	TRBV11-2	NA	NA	TGTGCCAGCGTACTACTTGATGAGCAGTTCTTC	CASVLLDEQFF
TRBJ1-1	TRBV4-1	NA	NA	TGCGCCAGCAGCCGAGCCGAGGAGGTGGGGGGCACTGAAGCTTTCTTT	CASSRAEEVGGTEAFF